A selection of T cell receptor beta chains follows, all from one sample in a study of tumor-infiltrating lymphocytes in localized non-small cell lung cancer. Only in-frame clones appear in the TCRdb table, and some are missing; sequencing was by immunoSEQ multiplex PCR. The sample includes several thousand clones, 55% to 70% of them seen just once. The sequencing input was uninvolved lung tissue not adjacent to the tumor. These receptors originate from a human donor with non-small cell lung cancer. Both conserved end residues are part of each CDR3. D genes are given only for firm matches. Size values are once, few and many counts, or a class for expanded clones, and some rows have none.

CASSGEIGTGELFF,TGTGCCAGCAGCGGTGAAATCGGCACCGGGGAGCTGTTTTTT,.,TRBJ2-2,TRBV9,.,14
CASSQVGGSNQPQHF,TGCGCCAGCAGCCAAGTCGGGGGGAGCAATCAGCCCCAGCATTTT,.,TRBJ1-5,TRBV4-1,few,15
CASSFGQTNQPQHF,TGTGCCAGTAGTTTTGGTCAGACCAATCAGCCCCAGCATTTT,.,TRBJ1-5,TRBV19,.,14
CASSLRSLGDTGELFF,TGCGCCAGCAGCCTCCGGAGCTTAGGGGACACCGGGGAGCTGTTTTTT,.,TRBJ2-2,TRBV5-1,once,16
CASSGAGGEIGELFF,TGCGCCAGCAGTGGCGCGGGGGGCGAGATCGGGGAGCTGTTTTTT,TRBD2,TRBJ2-2,TRBV10-1,few,15
CASTFQGRSGANVLTF,TGTGCCAGCACTTTTCAGGGTCGCTCTGGGGCCAACGTCCTGACTTTC,.,TRBJ2-6,TRBV2,.,16
CASSATSTGYPYEQYF,TGCGCCAGCAGCGCCACATCGACAGGGTACCCGTACGAGCAGTACTTC,TRBD1,TRBJ2-7,TRBV5-1,.,16
CASSLGLEETQYF,TGTGCCAGCAGCTTAGGGCTAGAGGAGACCCAGTACTTC,.,TRBJ2-5,TRBV7-3,medium-sized,13
CASSPGQGARTDTQYF,TGTGCCAGCAGTCCGGGACAGGGGGCTCGCACAGATACGCAGTATTTT,TRBD1,TRBJ2-3,TRBV11-3,few,16
CASSRQGRITEAFF,TGTGCCAGCAGTCGACAGGGTCGGATCACTGAAGCTTTCTTT,TRBD1,TRBJ1-1,TRBV7-9,.,14
CASSTPGRDTIYF,TGTGCCAGCAGCACCCCGGGGCGAGACACCATATATTTT,.,TRBJ1-3,TRBV6-5,.,13
CASSVNRENLTFF,TGTGCCAGCAGTGTTAACAGGGAAAATCTCACGTTCTTT,.,TRBJ1-1,TRBV2,.,13
CAWDSGGHSGNTIYF,TGTGCCTGGGATTCAGGGGGCCACTCTGGAAACACCATATATTTT,TRBD1,TRBJ1-3,TRBV30,.,15
CASSVEGGNTIYF,TGTGCCAGCAGCGTAGAAGGGGGAAACACCATATATTTT,.,TRBJ1-3,TRBV9,.,13
CKRQGKTYEQYF,TGTAAAAGACAAGGGAAAACCTACGAGCAGTACTTC,.,TRBJ2-7,TRBV9,.,12
CASIRQGSDTQYF,TGCGCCAGCATCCGACAGGGCTCAGATACGCAGTATTTT,TRBD1,TRBJ2-3,TRBV5-1,.,13
CASSLLAGPTDTQYF,TGTGCCAGCAGCTTGCTAGCGGGACCGACAGATACGCAGTATTTT,TRBD2,TRBJ2-3,TRBV4-2,.,15
CAWKTSGGRIQYF,TGTGCCTGGAAGACTAGCGGGGGGCGCATTCAGTACTTC,TRBD2,TRBJ2-4,TRBV30,.,13
CSVPRAGANTEAFF,TGCAGCGTCCCAAGGGCAGGGGCGAACACTGAAGCTTTCTTT,.,TRBJ1-1,TRBV29-1,.,14
CASALGAGRGAGELFF,TGTGCCAGCGCCTTGGGTGCAGGGAGAGGGGCCGGGGAGCTGTTTTTT,.,TRBJ2-2,TRBV2,.,16